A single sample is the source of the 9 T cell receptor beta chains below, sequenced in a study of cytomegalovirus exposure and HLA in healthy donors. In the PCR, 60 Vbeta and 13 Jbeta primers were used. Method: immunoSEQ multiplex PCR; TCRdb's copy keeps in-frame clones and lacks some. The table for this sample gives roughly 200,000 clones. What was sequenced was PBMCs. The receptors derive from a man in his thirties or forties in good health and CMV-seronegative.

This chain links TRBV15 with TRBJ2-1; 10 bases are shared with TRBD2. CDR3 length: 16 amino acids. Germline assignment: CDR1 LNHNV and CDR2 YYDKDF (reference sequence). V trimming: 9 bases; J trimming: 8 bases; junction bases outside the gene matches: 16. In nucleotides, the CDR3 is TGTGCCACGGAAAAGAGAAGCGGGAGGGCCCGCTATGAGCAGTTCTTC. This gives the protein CATEKRSGRARYEQFF.

For the CDR3, the DNA is TGTGCCTGGAGTGTAGGGACTAACACTGAAGCTTTCTTT. Its protein is CAWSVGTNTEAFF. The chain recombines TRBV30 with TRBJ1-1; D is perhaps TRBD1 (5 bases). Trimming stripped 0 bases from V and 2 bases from J, with 7 bases between. This CDR3 has 13 residues. Per the germline V gene, CDR1 is GTSNPN and CDR2 is SVGIG (reference sequence).

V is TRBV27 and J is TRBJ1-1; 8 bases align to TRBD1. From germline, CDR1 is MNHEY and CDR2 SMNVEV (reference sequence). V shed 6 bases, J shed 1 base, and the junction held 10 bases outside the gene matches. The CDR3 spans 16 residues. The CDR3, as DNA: TGTGCCAGCAGCCTAGGACAGGGTTGGAGGAACACTGAAGCTTTCTTT. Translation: CASSLGQGWRNTEAFF.

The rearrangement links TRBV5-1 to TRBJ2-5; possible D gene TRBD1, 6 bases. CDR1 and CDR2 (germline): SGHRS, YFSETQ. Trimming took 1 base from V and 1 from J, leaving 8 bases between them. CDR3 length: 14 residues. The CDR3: CASSLRTVQETQYF. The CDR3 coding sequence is TGCGCCAGCAGCTTGAGGACAGTCCAAGAGACCCAGTACTTC.

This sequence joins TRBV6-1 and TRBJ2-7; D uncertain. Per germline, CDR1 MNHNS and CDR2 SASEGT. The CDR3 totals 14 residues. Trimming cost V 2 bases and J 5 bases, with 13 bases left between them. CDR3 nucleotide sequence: TGTGCCAGCAGTGAACGGTATGTTTCCCACGAGCAGTACTTC. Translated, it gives CASSERYVSHEQYF.

Here the CDR3 reads CASSPRPGVYEQYF. CDR3 sequence (DNA): TGTGCCAGCAGCCCTCGACCGGGGGTCTACGAGCAGTACTTC. The rearrangement uses TRBV6-5 and TRBJ2-7; D possibly corresponds to TRBD2 (6 bases). V was shortened by 6 bases and J by 3 bases, with 15 bases between the two germline ends. Germline-derived CDR1 and CDR2 are MNHEY and SVGAGI. CDR3 length equals 14 residues.

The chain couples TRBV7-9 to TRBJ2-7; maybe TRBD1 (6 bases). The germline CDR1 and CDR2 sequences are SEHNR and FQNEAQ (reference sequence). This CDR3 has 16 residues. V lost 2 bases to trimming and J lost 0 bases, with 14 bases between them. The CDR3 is CASSLIGDISSYEQYF. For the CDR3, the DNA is TGTGCCAGCAGCTTAATAGGGGACATATCCTCCTACGAGCAGTACTTC.

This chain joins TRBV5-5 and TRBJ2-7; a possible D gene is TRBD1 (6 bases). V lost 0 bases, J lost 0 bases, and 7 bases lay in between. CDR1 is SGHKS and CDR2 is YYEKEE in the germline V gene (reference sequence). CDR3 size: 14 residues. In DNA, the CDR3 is TGTGCCAGCAGCTTGGCGACAGGCTCCTACGAGCAGTACTTC. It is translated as CASSLATGSYEQYF.

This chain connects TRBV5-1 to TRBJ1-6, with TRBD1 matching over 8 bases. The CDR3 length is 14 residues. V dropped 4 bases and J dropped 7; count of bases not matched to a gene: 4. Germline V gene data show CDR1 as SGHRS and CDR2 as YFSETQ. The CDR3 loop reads CASSIPGGNSPLHF. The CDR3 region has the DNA TGCGCCAGCAGCATTCCAGGGGGCAATTCACCCCTCCACTTT.